This TCR beta chain is from a study of CD4 T cells in relation to SARS-CoV-2 and coronaviruses (dated by TCRdb to the early 2020s). Turning to the overall study: In the ViraFEST assay, PBMCs were grown with antigen for approximately 10 days, and TCR beta CDR3s were then sequenced to identify antigen-specific clonal expansions. Expansion assays from other donors in the study were sequenced with a different, Illumina-based TCR-beta assay. The negative reference condition was either a culture with an HIV-1 Nef peptide pool or a culture with no peptide. Shared crossreactive spike epitopes were mapped to their HLA restriction using patient-derived lymphoblastoid cell lines. The Adaptive Biotechnologies TCR-sequencing kit was used for samples from three pre-COVID donors and for the naive versus memory experiments, whereas the other data were Illumina-based. At the level of individual TCR clonotypes, the study evaluated whether memory CD4+ T cells crossreact between the spike proteins of SARS-CoV-2 and those of common cold coronaviruses.

V is cut back by 4 bases and J by 8 bases, with 12 bases in the junction unmatched. The CDR3 starts with the cysteine, ends with the phenylalanine, and has 15 residues. CDR3 DNA is the only sequence kept; it has 45 bases, read in frame from the first base. Concerning this clone: Its binding antigen is unknown. Base qualities are missing; no much larger clone stands one base away.

CD4+ T cells from unexposed donors were collected before the COVID-19 pandemic (2011-2018). After approximately eleven days of culture, CD4+ T cells were isolated with the EasySep CD4+ T cell isolation kit. As far as cell numbers permitted, CD4+ T cells from unexposed donors were tested for reactivity against SARS-CoV-2 S and N as well as four spike pools from common cold coronaviruses. Each well received about 1.9 million PBMCs, cultured in IMDM supplemented with approximately 5.2% human AB serum and roughly 10 IU/ml IL-2. Half of the culture medium was replaced with fresh IL-2-containing medium on days 3 and 7. In general, triplicate replicate wells were used for every peptide culture condition. The leukapheresis product used for the unexposed donors was purchased from a commercial source. PBMCs were isolated from leukapheresis product or whole blood by Ficoll-Paque PLUS gradient centrifugation. PBMCs were either cryopreserved at -140 degrees C or used fresh in the expansion assay. The QIAamp Micro DNA Kit was used to extract genomic DNA from the CD4+ T cells.

The research as a whole found: Small numbers of patients and of tested TCRs limited the study. Crossreactivity analysis centred on spike protein, so crossreactivity against other viral proteins was not assessed. Memory CD4+ clonotypes crossrecognizing SARS-CoV-2 and at least one common cold coronavirus spike were found in 60% to 70% of donors. Because no donor provided both pre-pandemic and post-infection samples, tracing the source of pre-existing responses was limited. Significantly weaker SARS-CoV-2-driven expansion was shown by crossreactive clones than by monoreactive clones, consistent with antigenic imprinting.

The method behind the library was the immunoSEQ multiplex PCR assay. Regarding the original processing steps: During preprocessing, nonproductive sequences were removed, as were CDR3s that did not start with C, did not end with F or W, or were shorter than 7 amino acids. Antigen-specific clonotypes were called with the MANAFEST web app on the basis of expansion relative to the reference and to other culture wells. To be counted as positive, a clone had to show significant expansion compared with the reference culture, at an FDR below 0.05, in 2 of 3 replicate wells. For a clone to be considered positive, significant expansion relative to all other tandem wells and an odds ratio above 5 were also required. CDR3 homology was quantified as pairwise Levenshtein distance, calculated with the stringdist R package after three terminal residues were trimmed from each end. The table was pulled from immuneACCESS by TCRdb, which kept in-frame rearrangements only. Such tables lose some clones; where checked, under half of the loss comes from unresolved V genes, and the rest has no known cause. V and J calls and clone size are copied from that table; D and trimming were computed from the DNA. The sample table holds around 18,000 clones, of which about 68% were seen once. The ten largest clones take up approximately 30% of the sample.

The rearranged segments are TRBV23-1 and TRBJ1-2; 8 of the junction bases match TRBD1. TRBV23-1 is treated as an ORF (open reading frame) with a function not yet certain. Input material: CD4+ T cells from PBMCs, cultured in vitro. The receptor's source is a human donor in good health. The bases read TGCGCCAGCAGTCCGGATATTGACAGGGGCGGCGGCTACACCTTC. This codes for CASSPDIDRGGGYTF.